This T cell receptor (beta chain) emerged from a study of blood T cells in healthy people across ages. Study-wide points: The study found more naive CD4+ cells and higher diversity in long-lived than aged donors. With age, beta diversity per million T cells declined roughly linearly, significantly by 40 to 50.

This clonotype occurred a few times. Its antigen is unidentified. Through a sample-barcoded 5' primer and a J-beta primer mix, a second PCR was run for roughly 7 to 11 cycles. Every single cDNA molecule received a tag from a template-switch adaptor with 12 random nucleotides. TCRdb fed the 5' RACE reads into MiXCR, producing one record per CDR3 protein. The repertoire holds some 900,000 distinct CDR3 sequences, with roughly 43% as singletons. Trimming cost V 0 bases and J 6 bases; bases outside gene matches: 10. The CDR3 runs 16 residues. From germline, CDR1 is DFQATT and CDR2 SNEGSKA (reference sequence). Those donating, healthy Caucasian individuals from Russia, were aged roughly 6 to 100.

This TCR came from a man under 40 in good health. The chain is built from TRBV20-1 and TRBJ2-3, with TRBD2 matching 9 bases. The sample consisted of blood. The CDR3 loop reads CSARDPRGGYTDTQYF. CDR3 nucleotides: TGCAGTGCTAGAGATCCGCGGGGGGGTTATACGGATACGCAGTATTTT.